The next 31 T cell receptor beta chains were all read from a single sample in a study of cytomegalovirus exposure and HLA in healthy donors. Primers included in the PCR were 60 Vbeta and 13 Jbeta primers. The data were produced by immunoSEQ multiplex PCR, yet TCRdb's version contains in-frame clones alone and is incomplete. The table has approximately 150,000 clones, under 85% seen once. The sequencing sample was made of PBMCs. The receptors were sampled from a man between 18 and 29 years old in good health and CMV-seronegative.

V is TRBV5-1 and J is TRBJ1-2; perhaps TRBD1 as D (5 bases). Germline-derived CDR1 and CDR2 are SGHRS and YFSETQ. The V end lost 0 bases, the J end lost 8 bases, and 14 bases lay between the germline ends. There are 14 residues in the CDR3. CDR3 coding DNA: TGCGCCAGCAGCTTGGAGGGGCGGGGGGAAGGCTACACCTTC. The encoded protein is CASSLEGRGEGYTF.

The rearrangement uses TRBV14 and TRBJ1-3; D is undetermined. CDR3 length: 14 amino acids. The V end lost 0 bases, the J end lost 0 bases, and 3 bases lay between the germline ends. Germline V lookup: CDR1 SGHDN, CDR2 FVKESK. The CDR3 DNA follows: TGTGCCAGCAGCCAAGAACTCTCTGGAAACACCATATATTTT. Protein sequence: CASSQELSGNTIYF.

This chain joins TRBV28 and TRBJ1-5, with D hard to call. Trimming removed 6 bases at V and 4 bases at J, with 10 bases between. Germline CDR1 reads MDHEN; CDR2 reads SYDVKM. The CDR3 totals 13 residues. The chain's CDR3 is CASSIRRNQPQHF. In nucleotides, the CDR3 is TGTGCCAGCAGCATTCGGAGGAATCAGCCCCAGCATTTT.

This clone occurred once. This rearrangement joins TRBV15 to TRBJ2-1; 9 positions match TRBD1. Germline V lookup: CDR1 LNHNV, CDR2 YYDKDF (reference sequence). The CDR3 has 15 amino acids. Unmatched junction bases numbered 9, after V lost 11 bases and J lost 1 base. CDR3 protein: CASEQGAGSYNEQFF. CDR3 in DNA: TGTGCCTCCGAACAGGGGGCTGGGTCCTACAATGAGCAGTTCTTC.

The chain has TRBV28 and TRBJ1-3; D gene ambiguous. The CDR3 extends over 15 amino acids. V was cut by 5 bases and J by 3 bases, with 14 bases left in between. CDR1 is MDHEN, CDR2 SYDVKM, per germline. DNA of the CDR3: TGTGCCAGCAGTATCAATAGGGAGGTTGGAAACACCATATATTTT. As protein: CASSINREVGNTIYF.

The gene calls are TRBV6-1 and TRBJ1-2, with 7 positions matching TRBD1. CDR3 size: 14 residues. The germline V gene encodes CDR1 MNHNS and CDR2 SASEGT. V lost 6 bases to trimming and J lost 8 bases; unmatched junction nucleotides: 12. This chain's CDR3 is CASRPGQLTAGYTF. For the CDR3, the DNA is TGTGCCAGCAGACCGGGACAGTTGACGGCGGGCTACACCTTC.

V usage is TRBV7-2 and J usage is TRBJ1-1; D is possibly TRBD1 (6 bases). The CDR3 covers 16 residues. CDR1 SGHTA and CDR2 FQGNSA come from the germline V gene. V was shortened by 2 bases and J by 1 base, with 14 bases between the two germline ends. The CDR3 bases are TGTGCCAGCAGCTTATTATGGGGCAGGGGGAACACTGAAGCTTTCTTT. Protein product: CASSLLWGRGNTEAFF.

This chain joins TRBV4-2 and TRBJ2-3; 7 bases fit TRBD2. The V gene's germline CDR1 is LGHNA and CDR2 YNFKEQ. V was pared by 1 base and J by 2 bases, with 18 bases of the junction left unmatched. This CDR3 region has 20 residues. CDR3 protein: CASSQGGSSWGGKTTDTQYF. The CDR3 region has the DNA TGTGCCAGCAGCCAAGGAGGGTCGTCTTGGGGGGGTAAGACCACAGATACGCAGTATTTT.

The V gene is TRBV18, the J gene TRBJ2-2, with unresolved D. The CDR3 runs to 15 residues. The V gene lost 3 bases and the J gene lost 0 bases, with 8 bases spanning the gap. Germline loops: CDR1 KGHSH, CDR2 LQKENI. Here the CDR3 DNA reads TGTGCCAGCTCACCGTCCCTTCCGAACACCGGGGAGCTGTTTTTT. Translating gives CASSPSLPNTGELFF. Drawing the rest from reference TRBV18 and TRBJ2-2, the complete variable domain is NAGVMQNPRHLVRRRGQEARLRCSPMKGHSHVYWYRQLPEEGLKFMVYLQKENIIDESGMPKERFSAEFPKEGPSILRIQQVVRGDSAAYFCASSPSLPNTGELFFGEGSRLTVL.

The J gene is TRBJ2-1, the V gene TRBV4-1, with 8 bases aligning to TRBD2. V was clipped by 0 bases and J by 6 bases; unmatched bases: 13. CDR3 length: 18 amino acids. Germline V gives CDR1 MGHRA, CDR2 YSYEKL. The DNA for the CDR3 is TGCGCCAGCAGCCAAGATAGGGCGGGAGGTGGTGTCGGCAATGAGCAGTTCTTC. Amino acids: CASSQDRAGGGVGNEQFF.

This sequence joins TRBV5-1 and TRBJ2-1, with D possibly being TRBD2 (5 bases). Trimming cost V 4 bases and J 2 bases, with 10 bases left between them. The CDR3 sequence is 14 residues long. Germline V gene data show CDR1 as SGHRS and CDR2 as YFSETQ. The CDR3, as DNA: TGCGCCAGCAGCGCAGCGGTGGCCTACAATGAGCAGTTCTTC. It specifies CASSAAVAYNEQFF. Using reference TRBV5-1 and TRBJ2-1 for the parts outside the CDR3, the full variable domain is KAGVTQTPRYLIKTRGQQVTLSCSPISGHRSVSWYQQTPGQGLQFLFEYFSETQRNKGNFPGRFSGRQFSNSRSEMNVSTLELGDSALYLCASSAAVAYNEQFFGPGTRLTVL.

DNA for the CDR3: TGCGCCAGCAGCCAAGTGGGGACTAGCGGAACCGGGGAGCTGTTTTTT. It codes for CASSQVGTSGTGELFF. The chain has TRBV4-1 and TRBJ2-2; TRBD2 agrees at 11 bases. This CDR3 has 16 amino acids. CDR1 is MGHRA, CDR2 YSYEKL, per germline. V lost 1 base to trimming and J lost 5 bases; unmatched junction nucleotides: 3.

This clone was seen once. The chain couples TRBV30 to TRBJ2-3; a possible D gene is TRBD2 (6 bases). Germline CDR1 is GTSNPN and CDR2 is SVGIG (reference sequence). The CDR3 has 13 amino acids. Trimming took 8 bases from V and 4 from J, leaving 16 bases between them. The CDR3, as DNA: TGTGCCCATAGCGGACAACAGGCAGATACGCAGTATTTT. Translating it yields CAHSGQQADTQYF.

The rearrangement uses TRBV6-1 and TRBJ2-2, with D possibly TRBD1 on 6 matching bases. The length of the CDR3 is 16 residues. V lost 4 bases to trimming and J lost 1 base, with 13 bases between them. The germline V gene encodes CDR1 MNHNS and CDR2 SASEGT. CDR3 protein: CASSAHQGWNTGELFF. Written as DNA, the CDR3 is TGTGCCAGCAGTGCTCATCAGGGGTGGAACACCGGGGAGCTGTTTTTT.

The V call is TRBV28, the J call TRBJ2-7; possible D gene TRBD2, 7 bases. V was shortened by 8 bases and J by 5 bases, with 16 bases between the two germline ends. Germline V gives CDR1 MDHEN, CDR2 SYDVKM. The CDR3 consists of 13 residues. CDR3 loop: CASWGGAGDEQYF. For the CDR3, the DNA is TGTGCCAGCTGGGGAGGGGCAGGGGACGAGCAGTACTTC. Filled out from reference TRBV28 and TRBJ2-7, the complete variable domain reads DVKVTQSSRYLVKRTGEKVFLECVQDMDHENMFWYRQDPGLGLRLIYFSYDVKMKEKGDIPEGYSVSREKKERFSLILESASTNQTSMYLCASWGGAGDEQYFGPGTRLTVT.

V is TRBV27 and J is TRBJ1-1; 7 nucleotides agree with TRBD1. Germline CDR1 is MNHEY and CDR2 is SMNVEV (reference sequence). The V segment lost 8 bases and the J segment 0 bases; nucleotides outside the gene matches: 3. The CDR3 contains 13 residues. The CDR3 protein is CASGTGVNTEAFF. As DNA, the CDR3 is TGTGCCAGCGGTACAGGGGTGAACACTGAAGCTTTCTTT.

This chain uses TRBV4-2 with TRBJ2-5, with TRBD2 as a possible D gene (5 bases). This CDR3 comprises 15 residues. V was cut by 3 bases and J by 6 bases, with 17 bases left in between. Germline CDR1 reads LGHNA; CDR2 reads YNFKEQ. CDR3 loop: CASSQGSEIGKTQYF. CDR3 DNA sequence: TGTGCCAGCAGCCAGGGGAGTGAGATAGGGAAGACCCAGTACTTC.

CDR3 residues: CASSGINTEAFF. CDR3 nucleotide sequence: TGTGCCAGCAGTGGTATTAACACTGAAGCTTTCTTT. The chain recombines TRBV2 with TRBJ1-1, with D unresolved. The CDR3 consists of 12 residues. V lost 4 bases to trimming and J lost 2 bases, with 5 bases between them. Germline V CDR1 and CDR2: SNHLY, FYNNEI.

V and J are TRBV2 and TRBJ2-7; the D gene is possibly TRBD2 (6 bases). V was shortened by 6 bases and J by 3 bases, with 15 bases between the two germline ends. Germline V gene sequence: CDR1 SNHLY, CDR2 FYNNEI. This CDR3 region has 14 residues. Here the CDR3 DNA reads TGTGCCAGCAGCGAACTAGCCGGGCGCTACGAGCAGTACTTC. Encoded protein: CASSELAGRYEQYF.

The rearrangement uses TRBV28 and TRBJ1-4; D not resolved. Germline V CDR1 and CDR2: MDHEN, SYDVKM. The CDR3 length is 13 residues. Trimming removed 5 bases from V and 8 bases from J, with 12 bases in between. Here the CDR3 reads CASSGRSWEKLFF. The DNA of the CDR3 is TGTGCCAGCAGTGGGAGGTCTTGGGAAAAACTGTTTTTT.

The V and J genes are TRBV6-1 and TRBJ1-5; D unclear. The CDR3 sequence is 13 residues long. Germline lookup yields CDR1 MNHNS and CDR2 SASEGT. Between the trimmed V and J ends, which lost 6 bases and 6 bases, there was a span of 12 bases. The CDR3 DNA sequence: TGTGCCAGCAGGATGGAGGGAGTTCAGCCCCAGCATTTT. Protein product: CASRMEGVQPQHF.

The rearrangement links TRBV7-9 to TRBJ2-2, with 14 bases identical to TRBD2. Germline V CDR1 and CDR2: SEHNR, FQNEAQ (reference sequence). The CDR3 loop spans 16 amino acids. The V and J ends lost 5 bases and 6 bases, in that order; junction bases with no gene match: 5. The CDR3 region is CASSPTSGGAPGELFF. The CDR3 DNA sequence: TGTGCCAGCAGCCCGACTAGCGGGGGGGCCCCCGGGGAGCTGTTTTTT.

V is TRBV19 and J is TRBJ1-2, with a possible D match to TRBD1 (5 bases). Germline V gives CDR1 LNHDA, CDR2 SQIVND (reference sequence). The CDR3 consists of 12 residues. Trimming shortened V by 5 bases and J by 8 bases, and 12 bases separated the two germline ends. The CDR3 region is CASSSGERGYTF. The CDR3 nucleotides are TGTGCCAGTAGTTCGGGGGAGCGAGGCTACACCTTC. The whole variable domain, remainder taken from reference TRBV19 and TRBJ1-2, is DGGITQSPKYLFRKEGQNVTLSCEQNLNHDAMYWYRQDPGQGLRLIYYSQIVNDFQKGDIAEGYSVSREKKESFPLTVTSAQKNPTAFYLCASSSGERGYTFGSGTRLTVV.

This sequence joins TRBV10-3 and TRBJ1-2; the D is unclear. The germline CDR1 and CDR2 sequences are ENHRY and SYGVKD. The V end was cut by 4 bases, the J end by 1 base, with 7 bases between. CDR3 length: 13 amino acids. The CDR3 DNA sequence: TGTGCCATCAGTGTAGAAAGTAACTATGGCTACACCTTC. It specifies CAISVESNYGYTF.

The gene calls are TRBV14 and TRBJ2-1; D is uncertain. V dropped 2 bases and J dropped 10 bases, with 9 bases sitting between them. This CDR3 has 12 residues. Germline lookup yields CDR1 SGHDN and CDR2 FVKESK. The CDR3 loop is CASSQSSVEQFF. The CDR3 nucleotides are TGTGCCAGCAGCCAATCTAGTGTCGAGCAGTTCTTC.

The V call is TRBV5-1, the J call TRBJ2-7, with 13 positions matching TRBD2. Germline V lookup: CDR1 SGHRS, CDR2 YFSETQ. The CDR3 is 14 amino acids. V lost 5 bases to trimming and J lost 2 bases; unmatched junction nucleotides: 1. CDR3 region: CASRLAGGTYEQYF. In DNA, the CDR3 is TGCGCCAGCAGACTAGCGGGAGGGACCTACGAGCAGTACTTC.

The rearrangement joins TRBV5-6 to TRBJ2-7; D call uncertain. Per germline, CDR1 SGHDT and CDR2 YYEEEE. The V gene lost 0 bases and the J gene lost 2 bases, with 12 bases spanning the gap. CDR3 length: 15 amino acids. CDR3 protein: CASSLGVGPAYEQYF. In DNA, the CDR3 is TGTGCCAGCAGCTTGGGGGTGGGCCCCGCCTACGAGCAGTACTTC.

In this sample, this clone turned up once. The CDR3 here is CASSQDAAGGRVYNEQFF. In DNA form, the CDR3 reads TGCGCCAGCAGCCAAGATGCGGCGGGCGGGAGGGTCTACAATGAGCAGTTCTTC. V and J are TRBV4-1 and TRBJ2-1, with TRBD2 matching over 9 bases. Trimming cost V 0 bases and J 3 bases; bases outside gene matches: 9. The CDR3 runs 18 residues. Germline V gene lookup returns CDR1 MGHRA and CDR2 YSYEKL.

The V gene is TRBV19, the J gene TRBJ2-7; 8 bases align to TRBD2. Germline CDR1 reads LNHDA; CDR2 reads SQIVND (reference sequence). V was clipped by 10 bases and J by 4 bases; unmatched bases: 12. This CDR3 spans 14 amino acids. CDR3 coding DNA: TGTGCCATCCCGACTAGCGCTCCTCGATACGAGCAGTACTTC. Translation: CAIPTSAPRYEQYF.

The J gene is TRBJ1-1, the V gene TRBV6-6, with D possibly being TRBD1 (5 bases). With 0 bases removed from V and 7 bases from J, the gap between germline ends came to 12 bases. Germline CDR1 is MNHNY and CDR2 is SVGAGI (reference sequence). This CDR3 spans 14 amino acids. For the CDR3, the DNA is TGTGCCAGCAGTTACTCGGCAGGGTCAATTGAAGCTTTCTTT. Translating it yields CASSYSAGSIEAFF.

This clone was seen once. This chain links TRBV6-5 with TRBJ2-5, with 10 bases lining up with TRBD1. V lost 1 base to trimming and J lost 5 bases; unmatched junction nucleotides: 4. The CDR3 consists of 15 residues. CDR1 and CDR2 (germline): MNHEY, SVGAGI. The CDR3 bases are TGTGCCAGCAGTTACTGGGGACAGGGGTCGGAGACCCAGTACTTC. This encodes CASSYWGQGSETQYF.